These T cell receptor beta chains were read from a single sample in a study of prognosis after radiotherapy for stage I lung cancer. MiXCR, applied by TCRdb to the multiplex PCR reads, yields one record per CDR3 protein. This sample has 9,500 to 15,000 distinct CDR3 sequences, with less than 70% found just once. The starting material was PBMCs, obtained before or after stereotactic body radiation therapy (not recorded which). These TCRs come from a donor over 45 with non-small cell lung cancer. CDR3s include the opening cysteine and the closing phenylalanine or tryptophan. D genes are given only for firm matches. Expanded clones are given a class, and other clones once, few, many or no size at all.

length	D	J	size	V	CDR3	DNA
15	NA	TRBJ2-3	many	TRBV5-4	CASSPRVGSTDTQYF	TGTGCCAGCAGCCCTCGCGTTGGCTCCACAGATACGCAGTATTTT
16	TRBD2	TRBJ2-5	many	TRBV11-2	CASSFYGSGNVGTQYF	TGTGCCAGCAGCTTCTACGGAAGCGGGAATGTTGGGACCCAGTACTTC
15	NA	TRBJ2-1	NA	TRBV6-9	CASSYPSDKPNEQFF	TGTGCCAGCAGTTACCCCTCCGACAAGCCGAATGAGCAGTTCTTC
17	NA	TRBJ1-5	NA	TRBV6-5	CASSYSFAGDSLQPQHF	TGTGCCAGCAGTTACTCGTTCGCAGGGGATAGTCTTCAGCCCCAGCATTTT
16	NA	TRBJ2-3	NA	TRBV6-2/TRBV6-3	CASSHGYSGNTDTQYF	TGTGCCAGCAGTCACGGGTATAGCGGTAACACAGATACGCAGTATTTT
14	NA	TRBJ1-2	NA	TRBV4-1	CASSLPGSNYGYTF	TGCGCCAGCAGCCTACCCGGGAGTAACTATGGCTACACCTTC
17	TRBD1	TRBJ2-7	NA	TRBV7-6	CASSLAGTVGIIYEQYF	TGTGCCAGCAGCTTAGCCGGGACAGTGGGCATCATTTACGAGCAGTACTTC
14	TRBD1	TRBJ1-1	NA	TRBV11-3	CASSPPDRASEAFF	TGTGCCAGCAGCCCTCCTGACAGGGCCTCTGAAGCTTTCTTT
14	TRBD2	TRBJ2-1	medium-sized	TRBV12-3/TRBV12-4	CASSLAGAYNEQFF	TGTGCCAGCAGCCTAGCGGGAGCCTACAATGAGCAGTTCTTC
15	TRBD2	TRBJ2-3	many	TRBV20-1	CSYRLAGVALDTQYF	TGCAGCTACAGGCTAGCGGGAGTTGCGTTGGATACGCAGTATTTT